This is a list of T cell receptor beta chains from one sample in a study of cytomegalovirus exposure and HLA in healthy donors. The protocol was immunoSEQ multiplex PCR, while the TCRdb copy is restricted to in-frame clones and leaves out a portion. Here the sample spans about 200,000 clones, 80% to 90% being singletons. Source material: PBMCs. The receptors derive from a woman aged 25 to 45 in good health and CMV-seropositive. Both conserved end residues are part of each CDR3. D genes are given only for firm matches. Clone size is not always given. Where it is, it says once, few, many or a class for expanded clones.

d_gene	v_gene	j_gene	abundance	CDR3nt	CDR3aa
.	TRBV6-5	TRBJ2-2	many	TGTGCCAGCAGCGGTCGGCGGGACACCGGGGAGCTGTTTTTT	CASSGRRDTGELFF
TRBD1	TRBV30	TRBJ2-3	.	TGTGCCTGGAGTCCAGGGGGTACAGATACGCAGTATTTT	CAWSPGGTDTQYF
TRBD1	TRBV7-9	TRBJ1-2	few	TGTGCCAGCAGCCGATCAGGGGGCGCCGATGGCTACACCTTC	CASSRSGGADGYTF
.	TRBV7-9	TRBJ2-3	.	TGTGCCAGCAGCTTTAGACAGCCGAGCACAGATACGCAGTATTTT	CASSFRQPSTDTQYF
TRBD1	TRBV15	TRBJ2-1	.	TGTGCCACCAGCACCTGGACAGGGGGCGTTGATGAGCAGTTCTTC	CATSTWTGGVDEQFF
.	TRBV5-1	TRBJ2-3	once	TGCGCCAGCAGCTTGGAGTCGAACACGGGGAGGATCCCAGATACGCAGTATTTT	CASSLESNTGRIPDTQYF
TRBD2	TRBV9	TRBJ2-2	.	TGTGCCAGCAGCGTAGGTAGGACTAGCGGGAGGACCGGGGAGCTGTTTTTT	CASSVGRTSGRTGELFF
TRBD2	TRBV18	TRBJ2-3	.	TGTGCCAGCTCTCGAGCGGGAGGGCCGGATACGCAGTATTTT	CASSRAGGPDTQYF
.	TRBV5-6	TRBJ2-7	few	TGTGCCAGCAGCTTATCACCAGGAACAGGCTACGAGCAGTACTTC	CASSLSPGTGYEQYF
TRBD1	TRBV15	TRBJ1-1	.	TGTGCCACCAGCAGAGACCGAGGGGGCATCGAAGCTTTCTTT	CATSRDRGGIEAFF
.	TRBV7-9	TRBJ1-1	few	TGTGCCAGCAGCCCAGGGTTGGGTGAAGCTTTCTTT	CASSPGLGEAFF
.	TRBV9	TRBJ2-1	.	TGTGCCAGCAGCGTAGACGGAGCGGGCCTCTACAATGAGCAGTTCTTC	CASSVDGAGLYNEQFF
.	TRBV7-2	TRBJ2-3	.	TGTGCCAGCAGTTCTTGGGCGCATCACCGGGGAGATACGCAGTATTTT	CASSSWAHHRGDTQYF
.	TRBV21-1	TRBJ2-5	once	TGTGCCGCCACCACAAGTCGGACAGTTAAAGAGACCCAGTACTTC	CAATTSRTVKETQYF
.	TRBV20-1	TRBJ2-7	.	TGCAGTGCTAGGGAGGGCTACGAGCAGTACTTC	CSAREGYEQYF
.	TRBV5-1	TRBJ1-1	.	TGCGCCAGCAGCTTGGCCCGGACAGCCACTGAAGCTTTCTTT	CASSLARTATEAFF
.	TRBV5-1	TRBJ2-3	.	TGCGCCAGCCACCCCGGCGGCAGCACAGATACGCAGTATTTT	CASHPGGSTDTQYF
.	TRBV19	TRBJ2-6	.	TGTGCCAGTAGTCCCCAGAGGGCTGGGGCCAACGTCCTGACTTTC	CASSPQRAGANVLTF
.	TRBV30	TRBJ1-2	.	TGTGCCTGGAGTCCCCTCGTGGCCCTCTACACCTTC	CAWSPLVALYTF
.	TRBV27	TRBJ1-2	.	TGTGCCAGCAAGGGGCCTCGAGAAGGGAACTATGGCTACACCTTC	CASKGPREGNYGYTF
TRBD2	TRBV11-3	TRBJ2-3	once	TGTGCCAGCAGCCCCTCTAGCGGAAGCACAGATACGCAGTATTTT	CASSPSSGSTDTQYF
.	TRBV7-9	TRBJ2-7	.	TGTGCCAGCAGTAAAGCGGGCTACGAGCAGTACTTC	CASSKAGYEQYF
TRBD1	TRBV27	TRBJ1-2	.	TGTGCCAGCAGTTTAACTCTGGGACAGCGATATGGCTACACCTTC	CASSLTLGQRYGYTF
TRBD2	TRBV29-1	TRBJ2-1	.	TGCAGCGTTCTACCCTACTTAGCGGGAGGGAAGTTGAATGAGCAGTTCTTC	CSVLPYLAGGKLNEQFF
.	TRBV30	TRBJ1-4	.	TGTGCCTGGAGTGTGTTCGGAGGAGGAAAACTGTTTTTT	CAWSVFGGGKLFF
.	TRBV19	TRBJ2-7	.	TGTGCCAGCCGCCCGGGGATAGCGTCCTACGAGCAGTACTTC	CASRPGIASYEQYF
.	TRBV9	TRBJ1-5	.	TGTGCCAGCAACGATAACGGTGAAGGGGGCAATCAGCCCCAGCATTTT	CASNDNGEGGNQPQHF
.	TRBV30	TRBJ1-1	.	TGTGCCTGGAGTGTCGACAGCATGAACACTGAAGCTTTCTTT	CAWSVDSMNTEAFF
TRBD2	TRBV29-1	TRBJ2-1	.	TGCAGCGTTGAACCTTCTAGCGGACCAAGCTCCTACAATGAGCAGTTCTTC	CSVEPSSGPSSYNEQFF
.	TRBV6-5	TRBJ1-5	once	TGTGCCAGCGGTGTGGGGGGGTATAGCAATCAGCCCCAGCATTTT	CASGVGGYSNQPQHF
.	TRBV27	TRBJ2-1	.	TGTGCCACCGGACAGTACAATGAGCAGTTCTTC	CATGQYNEQFF
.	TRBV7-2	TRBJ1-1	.	TGTGCCAGCAAGAGGACAAGGGGTACTGAAGCTTTCTTT	CASKRTRGTEAFF
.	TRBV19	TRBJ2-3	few	TGTGCCAGTAGTACCCCAGGGTCAGGTACGCAGTATTTT	CASSTPGSGTQYF
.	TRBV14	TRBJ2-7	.	TGTGCCAGCAGCCAATTCCCGCAGGGATCCTACGAGCAGTACTTC	CASSQFPQGSYEQYF
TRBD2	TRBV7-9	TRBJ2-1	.	TGTGCCAGCAGCCTAGCGGGAGGGCCTAATGAGCAGTTCTTC	CASSLAGGPNEQFF
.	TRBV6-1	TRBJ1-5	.	TGTGCCAGCAGTGAGGAATGGGAGGGCAATCAGCCCCAGCATTTT	CASSEEWEGNQPQHF
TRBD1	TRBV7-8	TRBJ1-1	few	TGTGCCAGCAGCCAAGCAGGGGGAAGAACTGAAGCTTTCTTT	CASSQAGGRTEAFF
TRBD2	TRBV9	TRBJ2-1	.	TGTGCCAGCAGCTATCTAGCGGGAGGAGGTGAGCAGTTCTTC	CASSYLAGGGEQFF
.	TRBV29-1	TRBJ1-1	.	TGCAGCGTTGAGACAGCAGGGGCGAACACTGAAGCTTTCTTT	CSVETAGANTEAFF
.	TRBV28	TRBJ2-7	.	TGTGCCAGCAGTTTCGGGGAGGCTCGGCAGTACTTC	CASSFGEARQYF
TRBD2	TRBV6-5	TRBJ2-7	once	TGTGCCAGCAGACAAACCGGGACTAGCATGGTCGAGCAGTACTTC	CASRQTGTSMVEQYF
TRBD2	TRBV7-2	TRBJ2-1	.	TGTGCCAGCAGCTCAGCGGGAGCCTCCTACAATGAGCAGTTCTTC	CASSSAGASYNEQFF
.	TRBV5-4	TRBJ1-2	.	TGTGCCAGCAGCTTCAGACGGACAGAGGGAGGCTACACCTTC	CASSFRRTEGGYTF
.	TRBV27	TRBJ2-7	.	TGTGCCAGCAGCTCATTTATGGTACTGGGGGCTCACGAGCAGTACTTC	CASSSFMVLGAHEQYF
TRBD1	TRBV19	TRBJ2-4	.	TGTGCCAGTAGTATGAGGGACAGGGCCAACATTCAGTACTTC	CASSMRDRANIQYF
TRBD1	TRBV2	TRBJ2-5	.	TGTGCCAGCAGTGCTACAGGGGTCCAAGAGACCCAGTACTTC	CASSATGVQETQYF
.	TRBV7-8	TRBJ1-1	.	TGTGCCAGCAGCGTTACAGGGACGGTGGGGTGGACTGAAGCTTTCTTT	CASSVTGTVGWTEAFF
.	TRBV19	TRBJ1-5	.	TGTGCCAGTAGTCCCCGAGGGCTTATTAATCAGCCCCAGCATTTT	CASSPRGLINQPQHF
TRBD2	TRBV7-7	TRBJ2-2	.	TGTGCTAGCAGCTTCCCTAGCGGGTTAAATACCGGGGAGCTGTTTTTT	CASSFPSGLNTGELFF
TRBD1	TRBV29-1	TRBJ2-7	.	TGCAGCGTTGAAGCGAGGACAGGCGGTAATGGCGAGCAGTACTTC	CSVEARTGGNGEQYF